The present TCR beta chain was sequenced within a study of blood T cell repertoires in COVID-19. Study background: COVID-19 samples collected from the United States, Italy and Spain covered acute and convalescent phases.

There are 14 residues in the CDR3. V lost 11 bases, J lost 3 bases, and 9 bases stayed unmatched. Germline V gene sequence: CDR1 MDHEN, CDR2 SYDVKM. Participants spanned ages about 18 to 90 years and resided in about two dozen US areas. The protocol was immunoSEQ multiplex PCR, while the TCRdb copy is restricted to in-frame clones and leaves out a portion. The table records some 290,000 clones, roughly 86% of them present only once. The receptor's source is a woman in her twenties or thirties who had recovered from COVID-19. Sequencing was performed on PBMCs or T cells enriched from blood (not recorded which). The chain is built from TRBV28 and TRBJ1-4; TRBD1 matches 7 bases. CDR3 sequence (DNA): TGTGCCGGACAGGCAGGTGGGGCTAATGAAAAACTGTTTTTT. Translated: CAGQAGGANEKLFF.